The T cell receptor beta chain under discussion was sequenced for a study of beta chain features in type 1 diabetes. General study findings and limits: TCRB CDR3 length was moderately but significantly reduced in all four CD4+ subsets of Type 1 diabetes patients. A potential PCR bias toward shorter templates would be equal in patient and control samples.

This clone was observed a handful of times. What it recognizes is unknown. What was sequenced were expressed TCRB transcripts, since all of the isolated RNA had been reverse transcribed. The assay was immunoSEQ multiplex PCR, and TCRdb's table has in-frame clones only and misses some. Of hundreds of thousands of clones listed, roughly 13% are singletons. There are 14 residues in the CDR3. The germline V gene encodes CDR1 MNHEY and CDR2 SVGAGI. The V end was cut by 0 bases, the J end by 1 base, with 6 bases between. The receptor comes from a man aged 18 to 29 with type 1 diabetes. The sequenced material came from naive CD4+ T cells from blood. The chain has TRBV6-5 and TRBJ2-5; unclear D gene. The CDR3 loop is CASSYSQAQETQYF. The CDR3 DNA is TGTGCCAGCAGTTACTCGCAGGCCCAAGAGACCCAGTACTTC.